The next 31 T cell receptor beta chains were all read from a single sample in a study of cytotoxic CD8 clonotypes in ibrutinib-treated CLL. TCRdb's copy holds only in-frame clones and misses some; the assay was immunoSEQ multiplex PCR. The table shows 110,000 to 150,000 clones, with about 78% occurring only once. This material consisted of PBMCs, taken after 24 months of ibrutinib treatment. The receptor set was obtained from a human donor with chronic lymphocytic leukemia.

The chain recombines TRBV11-2 with TRBJ1-2; maybe TRBD1 (5 bases). There are 14 residues in the CDR3. V dropped 4 bases and J dropped 4 bases, with 13 bases sitting between them. The germline gives CDR1 SGHAT, CDR2 FQNNGV. The CDR3 here is CASSSSGRIYGYTF. Written as DNA, the CDR3 is TGTGCCAGCAGCTCCTCGGGGCGGATCTATGGCTACACCTTC.

The chain joins TRBV7-8 to TRBJ2-7, with D uncertain. V lost 8 bases, J lost 0 bases, and 5 bases lay in between. Germline CDR1 is SGHVS and CDR2 is FQNEAQ. The CDR3 contains 11 residues. This chain's CDR3 is CASGGSYEQYF. CDR3 in DNA: TGTGCCAGCGGCGGCTCCTACGAGCAGTACTTC.

The chain recombines TRBV10-3 with TRBJ2-1, with D possibly called TRBD1 or TRBD2 (5 bases each). The CDR3 totals 14 residues. Germline V lookup: CDR1 ENHRY, CDR2 SYGVKD. Trimming cost V 4 bases and J 5 bases, with 12 bases left between them. Written as DNA, the CDR3 is TGTGCCATCAGTGCCCGGGACGGCGACAATGAGCAGTTCTTC. This translates into CAISARDGDNEQFF.

The V gene is TRBV4-2, the J gene TRBJ2-5, with D perhaps matching TRBD1 (5 bases). The CDR3 contains 14 residues. Germline CDR1 reads LGHNA; CDR2 reads YNFKEQ. With 0 bases removed from V and 1 base from J, the gap between germline ends came to 6 bases. The CDR3 reads CASSQDRAQETQYF. DNA of the CDR3: TGTGCCAGCAGCCAAGACAGGGCCCAAGAGACCCAGTACTTC.

The chain joins TRBV19 to TRBJ2-4; TRBD2 agrees at 9 bases. This CDR3 is built from 18 residues. V shed 7 bases, J shed 1 base, and the junction held 14 bases outside the gene matches. Germline assignment: CDR1 LNHDA and CDR2 SQIVND (reference sequence). The CDR3 loop reads CASNAAYGREGAKNIQYF. DNA of the CDR3: TGTGCCAGTAATGCGGCCTATGGGCGGGAGGGGGCCAAAAACATTCAGTACTTC.

The chain joins TRBV6-5 to TRBJ2-2; a weak D match, TRBD2 (6 bases). V lost 6 bases to trimming and J lost 3 bases, with 14 bases between them. Germline CDR1 and CDR2: MNHEY and SVGAGI. The CDR3 spans 15 residues. The CDR3 region has the DNA TGTGCCAGCAGCCCCGGGGGTGGGGACACCGGGGAGCTGTTTTTT. Translating it yields CASSPGGGDTGELFF.

This clone has ten or more counts. The chain employs TRBV6-6 and TRBJ1-5; 8 bases align to TRBD1. Trimming removed 5 bases from V and 4 bases from J; junction bases left unmatched: 7. Germline V gives CDR1 MNHNY, CDR2 SVGAGI (reference sequence). The CDR3 has 15 residues. CDR3 protein: CASSTQGASNQPQHF. The CDR3 nucleotides are TGTGCCAGCAGTACTCAGGGGGCAAGTAATCAGCCCCAGCATTTT.

The chain is built from TRBV25-1 and TRBJ2-2, with TRBD2 matching over 7 bases. Germline V gene lookup returns CDR1 MGHDK and CDR2 SYGVNS. The CDR3 consists of 16 residues. V gave up 3 bases and J gave up 7 bases; unmatched junction bases: 11. In DNA, the CDR3 is TGTGCCAGCAGTGACCTGTTGGCGGGAGCTAGCGGGGAGCTGTTTTTT. Residues: CASSDLLAGASGELFF.

This clone was counted once. The V call is TRBV5-1, the J call TRBJ2-7; D is perhaps TRBD1 (6 bases). The germline V gene has CDR1 SGHRS and CDR2 YFSETQ. The CDR3 is made up of 13 amino acids. Trimming pared 7 bases from V and 0 bases from J, leaving 11 bases between. The CDR3 nucleotides read TGCGCCAGCCGAAGGGACACCTCCTACGAGCAGTACTTC. Protein: CASRRDTSYEQYF.

The V and J genes are TRBV28 and TRBJ2-1; the D gene is possibly TRBD2 (6 bases). CDR3 length equals 15 residues. Trimming shortened V by 8 bases and J by 8 bases, and 22 bases separated the two germline ends. In germline, CDR1 is MDHEN, CDR2 SYDVKM. CDR3: CASAGGDLIGDEQFF. The CDR3 DNA follows: TGTGCCAGCGCGGGCGGGGACCTCATTGGGGATGAGCAGTTCTTC.

The CDR3 protein is CASSFLRGRLDEQYF. CDR3 in DNA: TGTGCCAGCAGTTTTTTGAGGGGCAGGCTAGACGAGCAGTACTTC. This chain joins TRBV28 and TRBJ2-7; the D call may be TRBD1 or TRBD2 (5 bases each). The CDR3 extends over 15 amino acids. CDR1 and CDR2 from the germline V gene are MDHEN and SYDVKM. Trimming stripped 3 bases from V and 5 bases from J, with 17 bases between. Complete variable domain (other parts from reference TRBV28 and TRBJ2-7): DVKVTQSSRYLVKRTGEKVFLECVQDMDHENMFWYRQDPGLGLRLIYFSYDVKMKEKGDIPEGYSVSREKKERFSLILESASTNQTSMYLCASSFLRGRLDEQYFGPGTRLTVT.

The chain links TRBV5-1 to TRBJ1-5; D is possibly TRBD1 (6 bases). The CDR3 sequence is 15 residues long. Trimming took 4 bases from V and 0 from J, leaving 11 bases between them. The germline V gene has CDR1 SGHRS and CDR2 YFSETQ. The CDR3 DNA sequence: TGCGCCAGCAGCCCCGTAGGGGGTAGCAATCAGCCCCAGCATTTT. Its translation: CASSPVGGSNQPQHF.

The chain recombines TRBV7-6 with TRBJ2-3; D perhaps matches TRBD2 (6 bases). Germline assignment: CDR1 SGHVS and CDR2 FNYEAQ. This CDR3 has 15 amino acids. The germline V and J ends were trimmed by 1 base and 1 base, with 9 bases remaining between them. The CDR3 sequence: CASSLGPGGTDTQYF. The CDR3 nucleotides are TGTGCCAGCAGCTTAGGGCCGGGGGGCACAGATACGCAGTATTTT. Full variable domain (remainder filled in from reference TRBV7-6 and TRBJ2-3): GAGVSQSPRYKVTKRGQDVALRCDPISGHVSLYWYRQALGQGPEFLTYFNYEAQQDKSGLPNDRFSAERPEGSISTLTIQRTEQRDSAMYRCASSLGPGGTDTQYFGPGTRLTVL.

In this sample, this clone turned up many times. CDR3 region: CAWSTGVFYGYTF. DNA for the CDR3: TGTGCCTGGAGTACAGGGGTCTTCTATGGCTACACCTTC. This rearrangement joins TRBV30 to TRBJ1-2; 7 bases map to TRBD1. Trimming removed 2 bases from V and 4 bases from J; junction bases left unmatched: 4. CDR1 is GTSNPN and CDR2 is SVGIG in the germline V gene (reference sequence). The CDR3 totals 13 residues.

This chain uses TRBV7-9 with TRBJ1-1; D is unclear. Germline V gives CDR1 SEHNR, CDR2 FQNEAQ (reference sequence). Trimming stripped 5 bases from V and 1 base from J, with 11 bases between. The CDR3 is 14 residues long. CDR3 bases: TGTGCCAGCAGCCCGGAGGTGGGGAACACTGAAGCTTTCTTT. Translated, it gives CASSPEVGNTEAFF.

The chain joins TRBV28 to TRBJ1-1, with 12 bases identical to TRBD1. J gave up 11 bases and V 4 bases, and 11 bases lay outside the gene matches. CDR3 length: 15 amino acids. Germline V gives CDR1 MDHEN, CDR2 SYDVKM. For the CDR3, the DNA is TGTGCCAGCAGTTCCCCTCCGGGACAGGGGGCGAGGGCTTTCTTT. It translates to CASSSPPGQGARAFF.

This clone appeared a single time. The chain couples TRBV5-1 to TRBJ2-3; D possibly corresponds to TRBD1 (5 bases). V was clipped by 0 bases and J by 6 bases, with 8 bases between them. The CDR3 runs to 13 residues. The germline CDR1 and CDR2 sequences are SGHRS and YFSETQ. The CDR3 bases are TGCGCCAGCAGCTTGGGGGGCCTGGATACGCAGTATTTT. Encoded protein: CASSLGGLDTQYF.

The chain carries TRBV7-2 and TRBJ1-5; D not certain. V lost 0 bases, J lost 5 bases, and 5 bases lay in between. CDR1 SGHTA and CDR2 FQGNSA come from the germline V gene. The CDR3 is 13 amino acids. CDR3 sequence: CASSLARDQPQHF. CDR3 nucleotide sequence: TGTGCCAGCAGCTTAGCGCGGGATCAGCCCCAGCATTTT.

The genes are TRBV7-2 and TRBJ2-7; 7 bases map to TRBD2. V was clipped by 3 bases and J by 3 bases; unmatched bases: 8. CDR1 is SGHTA and CDR2 is FQGNSA in the germline V gene. This CDR3 region has 15 residues. CDR3 loop: CASSLGGDPYYEQYF. In DNA, the CDR3 is TGTGCCAGCAGCTTGGGAGGGGACCCCTACTACGAGCAGTACTTC.

This chain connects TRBV27 to TRBJ1-5, with D perhaps TRBD1 (5 bases). Per the germline V gene, CDR1 is MNHEY and CDR2 is SMNVEV (reference sequence). Deletions cut 1 base from V and 4 bases from J, with 17 bases between. The CDR3 is 17 residues long. The CDR3 nucleotides are TGTGCCAGCAGTTTATATCCCGTGGGACGAGGGAATCAGCCCCAGCATTTT. The encoded protein is CASSLYPVGRGNQPQHF.

V and J are TRBV6-6 and TRBJ1-2, with D maybe TRBD1 (5 bases). There are 13 residues in the CDR3. CDR1 and CDR2 (germline): MNHNY, SVGAGI (reference sequence). V was shortened by 7 bases and J by 4 bases, with 13 bases between the two germline ends. The CDR3: CASTGPGRYGYTF. CDR3 nucleotide sequence: TGTGCCAGCACCGGGCCGGGGCGCTATGGCTACACCTTC.

Only a few counts were recorded for this clone. V gene TRBV28 combines with J gene TRBJ1-5, with a weak D call TRBD1 (6 bases). Germline V gene lookup returns CDR1 MDHEN and CDR2 SYDVKM. The V gene lost 3 bases and the J gene lost 7 bases, with 13 bases spanning the gap. CDR3 size: 14 residues. The CDR3 nucleotides read TGTGCCAGCAGTTTCGGCAGGGGTGAGCAGCCCCAGCATTTT. It codes for CASSFGRGEQPQHF.

The chain combines TRBV30 with TRBJ1-5; 7 bases align to TRBD1. V shed 2 bases and J 5 bases; nucleotides not matched to a gene: 15. Germline V gene data show CDR1 as GTSNPN and CDR2 as SVGIG (reference sequence). This CDR3 region has 17 residues. This CDR3 is CAWSPRGSSQGDQPQHF. CDR3 nucleotide sequence: TGTGCCTGGAGTCCCCGGGGGAGCTCCCAGGGGGATCAGCCCCAGCATTTT.

The chain's CDR3 is CASSQEGSPAANTGELFF. The CDR3 DNA reads TGTGCCAGCAGCCAAGAGGGCAGTCCAGCAGCGAACACCGGGGAGCTGTTTTTT. The J gene is TRBJ2-2, the V gene TRBV4-2; D is undetermined. CDR1 is LGHNA, CDR2 YNFKEQ, per germline. This CDR3 region has 18 residues. Trimming pared 0 bases from V and 0 bases from J, leaving 14 bases between.

This chain connects TRBV10-3 to TRBJ1-1; a weak D match, TRBD1 (6 bases). Germline V gives CDR1 ENHRY, CDR2 SYGVKD. V lost 11 bases and J 1 base, leaving 11 bases between the germline ends. This CDR3 spans 12 amino acids. The CDR3 region is CAAGGANTEAFF. The CDR3 DNA reads TGTGCCGCCGGGGGGGCGAACACTGAAGCTTTCTTT.

This clone was observed a few times. The rearrangement joins TRBV5-8 to TRBJ1-6; D is perhaps TRBD1 (5 bases). CDR1 SGHTS and CDR2 YDEGEE come from the germline V gene. V gave up 6 bases and J gave up 7 bases, with 23 bases separating them. CDR3 length: 17 residues. As DNA, the CDR3 is TGTGCCAGCACCCCAAGGCGGGAGGGGACGGCCAATTCACCCCTCCACTTT. The encoded protein is CASTPRREGTANSPLHF. The full variable domain, completed using reference TRBV5-8 and TRBJ1-6, is EAGVTQSPTHLIKTRGQQATLRCSPISGHTSVYWYQQALGLGLQFLLWYDEGEERNRGNFPPRFSGRQFPNYSSELNVNALELEDSALYLCASTPRREGTANSPLHFGNGTRLTVT.

The gene calls are TRBV9 and TRBJ1-4, with TRBD1 matching over 8 bases. The CDR3 length is 15 residues. Trimming cost V 4 bases and J 8 bases; bases outside gene matches: 10. CDR1 SGDLS and CDR2 YYNGEE come from the germline V gene. The CDR3 nucleotides read TGTGCCAGCAGCACTCCAGGGGCAGGGGGCGAAAAACTGTTTTTT. Translating it yields CASSTPGAGGEKLFF.

The chain couples TRBV7-9 to TRBJ2-1; D may be TRBD2 (6 bases). CDR1 is SEHNR and CDR2 is FQNEAQ in the germline V gene (reference sequence). The CDR3 length is 12 residues. Trimming took 5 bases from V and 7 from J, leaving 9 bases between them. The CDR3 spells CASSRGWNEQFF. The CDR3, as DNA: TGTGCCAGCAGCCGGGGGTGGAATGAGCAGTTCTTC.

The chain employs TRBV4-3 and TRBJ1-2, with 7 bases lining up with TRBD1. Germline V gives CDR1 LGHNA, CDR2 YSLEER. The CDR3 spans 16 residues. J gave up 8 bases and V 3 bases, and 15 bases lay outside the gene matches. CDR3 protein: CASSHGRGSPGWGYTF. In DNA, the CDR3 is TGCGCCAGCAGCCACGGCAGGGGGAGCCCCGGGTGGGGCTACACCTTC.

This sequence joins TRBV30 and TRBJ1-4; D unclear. Per germline, CDR1 GTSNPN and CDR2 SVGIG (reference sequence). This CDR3 has 11 residues. V shed 5 bases and J shed 8 bases, with 9 bases lying between them. The DNA for the CDR3 is TGTGCCTGGCTAAATCCCGAAAAACTGTTTTTT. Translated, it gives CAWLNPEKLFF.

The genes are TRBV7-2 and TRBJ1-5; 9 bases fit TRBD1. Germline lookup yields CDR1 SGHTA and CDR2 FQGNSA. The CDR3 spans 16 residues. The V and J ends lost 5 bases and 7 bases, in that order; junction bases with no gene match: 12. For the CDR3, the DNA is TGTGCCAGCAGCCCCTCCCCGGGACAGGGCGAACAGCCCCAGCATTTT. Protein: CASSPSPGQGEQPQHF. Filled out from reference TRBV7-2 and TRBJ1-5, the complete variable domain reads GAGVSQSPSNKVTEKGKDVELRCDPISGHTALYWYRQSLGQGLEFLIYFQGNSAPDKSGLPSDRFSAERTGGSVSTLTIQRTQQEDSAVYLCASSPSPGQGEQPQHFGDGTRLSIL.